This entry lists 18 T cell receptor beta chains sequenced from one sample in a study of brain metastases from non-small cell lung cancer. Data came from immunoSEQ multiplex PCR; TCRdb stores just in-frame clones and leaves some out. The sample carries 900 to 1,300 clones, 75% to 85% recorded once. Sequences were obtained from tumor-adjacent normal tissue. These receptor sequences come from a donor aged 40 or older with non-small cell lung cancer.

This chain uses TRBV6-2 or TRBV6-3 with TRBJ2-7; TRBD2 agrees at 7 bases. The V gene's germline CDR1 is MNHEY and CDR2 SVGEGT. The CDR3 totals 15 residues. The V gene end was trimmed by 5 bases and the J gene end by 0 bases; junction bases not matched to a gene: 7. The CDR3 DNA follows: TGTGCCAGCAGTCCGCTTAGCGGGCCCTCCTACGAGCAGTACTTC. Amino acids: CASSPLSGPSYEQYF.

This chain joins TRBV6-4 and TRBJ2-7; the match to TRBD2 covers 11 bases. After removal of 4 bases from V and 0 bases from J, the junction contained 2 bases not matched to a gene. The CDR3 extends over 15 amino acids. CDR1 and CDR2 (germline): MRHNA, SNTAGT. The CDR3 nucleotides read TGTGCCAGCAGTGCCGGGACTAGCGGCTCCTACGAGCAGTACTTC. This translates into CASSAGTSGSYEQYF.

The chain uses TRBV20-1 and TRBJ2-2; D uncertain. Per germline, CDR1 DFQATT and CDR2 SNEGSKA (reference sequence). The ends were cut back, 3 bases at V and 7 bases at J, with 6 bases in the middle. This CDR3 is 11 amino acids long. The CDR3 DNA is TGCAGTGCTAGCGTGGGCGGGGAGCTGTTTTTT. Amino acids: CSASVGGELFF.

This chain links TRBV2 with TRBJ1-4; 7 nucleotides match TRBD1. The germline V gene has CDR1 SNHLY and CDR2 FYNNEI. Trimming at V came to 8 bases and at J to 6 bases, leaving 12 bases not matched to a gene. The CDR3 has 15 amino acids. The CDR3 DNA is TGTGCCAGCCTAACAGGGGAGGCCGTTGATGAAAAACTGTTTTTT. It translates to CASLTGEAVDEKLFF.

The rearrangement uses TRBV2 and TRBJ1-1; 7 nucleotides match TRBD1. The J segment lost 0 bases and the V segment lost 2 bases, leaving 0 bases of the junction unmatched. This CDR3 spans 14 amino acids. Germline V CDR1 and CDR2: SNHLY, FYNNEI. The CDR3 sequence is CASSETGVNTEAFF. The CDR3 region has the DNA TGTGCCAGCAGTGAAACAGGGGTGAACACTGAAGCTTTCTTT. Supplemented by reference TRBV2 and TRBJ1-1, the full variable domain reads EPEVTQTPSHQVTQMGQEVILRCVPISNHLYFYWYRQILGQKVEFLVSFYNNEISEKSEIFDDQFSVERPDGSNFTLKIRSTKLEDSAMYFCASSETGVNTEAFFGQGTRLTVV.

The genes are TRBV9 and TRBJ2-1; 14 nucleotides align to TRBD2. V lost 4 bases, J lost 7 bases, and 7 bases stayed unmatched. This CDR3 spans 16 amino acids. Germline V gene lookup returns CDR1 SGDLS and CDR2 YYNGEE. CDR3 residues: CASSPPTSGGDNEQFF. Here the CDR3 DNA reads TGTGCCAGCAGCCCACCGACTAGCGGGGGGGATAATGAGCAGTTCTTC.

The rearrangement uses TRBV12-3 or TRBV12-4 and TRBJ2-2; D remains unclear. This CDR3 has 13 amino acids. V lost 5 bases to trimming and J lost 7 bases, with 11 bases between them. The chain's CDR3 is CASSGQGYGELFF. The CDR3 region has the DNA TGTGCCAGCAGTGGCCAAGGGTACGGGGAGCTGTTTTTT.

This chain uses TRBV6-5 with TRBJ1-3; unclear D gene. Trimming left V 2 bases short and J 0 bases short, with 11 bases between. Germline CDR1 MNHEY, CDR2 SVGAGI. This CDR3 has 16 amino acids. CDR3 residues: CASSYVFTPSGNTIYF. CDR3 coding DNA: TGTGCCAGCAGTTACGTATTCACACCCTCTGGAAACACCATATATTTT.

The V and J genes are TRBV7-9 and TRBJ2-3; 10 bases align to TRBD2. V was clipped by 4 bases and J by 0 bases; unmatched bases: 4. The CDR3 totals 16 residues. Germline CDR1 is SEHNR and CDR2 is FQNEAQ (reference sequence). CDR3 nucleotides: TGTGCCAGCAGCTCGCTAGCGGGAGTTAGCACAGATACGCAGTATTTT. This sequence encodes CASSSLAGVSTDTQYF.

This clone was seen a few times. The J gene is TRBJ2-2, the V gene TRBV14, with 9 bases that match TRBD1. V lost 5 bases to trimming and J lost 7 bases; unmatched junction nucleotides: 2. From germline, CDR1 is SGHDN and CDR2 FVKESK. This CDR3 is 13 amino acids long. CDR3 protein: CASSDRGNGELFF. In DNA form, the CDR3 reads TGTGCCAGCAGCGACAGGGGGAACGGGGAGCTGTTTTTT. Drawing the rest from reference TRBV14 and TRBJ2-2, the complete variable domain is EAGVTQFPSHSVIEKGQTVTLRCDPISGHDNLYWYRRVMGKEIKFLLHFVKESKQDESGMPNNRFLAERTGGTYSTLKVQPAELEDSGVYFCASSDRGNGELFFGEGSRLTVL.

The genes are TRBV2 and TRBJ1-2; 8 bases fit TRBD1. J gave up 4 bases and V 6 bases, and 10 bases lay outside the gene matches. CDR1 is SNHLY, CDR2 FYNNEI, per germline. The CDR3 runs 15 residues. CDR3: CASRGQAMSSYGYTF. CDR3 in DNA: TGTGCCAGCAGGGGACAGGCGATGTCGTCCTATGGCTACACCTTC.

The chain recombines TRBV30 with TRBJ1-1; D not certain. Germline V gives CDR1 GTSNPN, CDR2 SVGIG (reference sequence). V was pared by 2 bases and J by 6 bases, with 7 bases between. This CDR3 spans 11 amino acids. The CDR3 region has the DNA TGTGCCTGGAGTCCTTTTGCTGAAGCTTTCTTT. This codes for CAWSPFAEAFF.

This clone was found a few times. A junction boundary mismatches the germline segment, possibly from a read error. V usage is TRBV7-7 and J usage is TRBJ2-2, with 10 bases matching TRBD2. CDR3 length: 18 amino acids. Germline-derived CDR1 and CDR2 are SSHAT and FNYEAQ (reference sequence). This CDR3 is CASSIRLVSGGADGELFF. The CDR3 region has the DNA TGTGCTAGCAGCATACGTCTTGTGAGCGGGGGGGCTGACGGGGAGCTGTTTTTT.

V and J are TRBV19 and TRBJ2-2; a possible D gene is TRBD1 (5 bases). V was cut by 3 bases and J by 7 bases, with 9 bases left in between. The CDR3 consists of 13 residues. The germline V gene encodes CDR1 LNHDA and CDR2 SQIVND (reference sequence). The CDR3 DNA reads TGTGCCAGTAGTATGGGGCCGAACGGGGAGCTGTTTTTT. Encoded protein: CASSMGPNGELFF. Using reference TRBV19 and TRBJ2-2 for the parts outside the CDR3, the full variable domain is DGGITQSPKYLFRKEGQNVTLSCEQNLNHDAMYWYRQDPGQGLRLIYYSQIVNDFQKGDIAEGYSVSREKKESFPLTVTSAQKNPTAFYLCASSMGPNGELFFGEGSRLTVL.

This chain joins TRBV7-9 and TRBJ2-5; 11 positions match TRBD1. J was trimmed by 5 bases and V by 4 bases; bases with no gene match: 6. CDR1 is SEHNR and CDR2 is FQNEAQ in the germline V gene (reference sequence). The CDR3 has 15 amino acids. Here the CDR3 DNA reads TGTGCCAGCAGCTCCGGGACAGGGGGTTTTGAGACCCAGTACTTC. This encodes CASSSGTGGFETQYF.

The CDR3 DNA reads TGCGCCAGCAGCCAAGGGACTAGCGGGAGATCCCCAACTAGCACAGATACGCAGTATTTT. Encoded protein: CASSQGTSGRSPTSTDTQYF. This chain uses TRBV4-1 with TRBJ2-3; 13 bases are a match to TRBD2. The CDR3 spans 20 residues. From germline, CDR1 is MGHRA and CDR2 YSYEKL. The trim removed 1 base at V and 0 bases at J, leaving 10 bases unmatched.

V and J are TRBV11-3 and TRBJ2-3; no definite D call. Trimming cost V 3 bases and J 0 bases, with 7 bases left between them. The CDR3 has 14 residues. From germline, CDR1 is SGHNT and CDR2 YENEEA. CDR3 coding DNA: TGTGCCAGCAGCTTTTTAGGCAGCACAGATACGCAGTATTTT. It translates to CASSFLGSTDTQYF.

As DNA, the CDR3 is TGTGCCAGCAGTTACTGGGGGGGAAACACCGGGGAGCTGTTTTTT. It translates to CASSYWGGNTGELFF. The gene calls are TRBV6-5 and TRBJ2-2; 7 bases align to TRBD2. Looked up from germline, CDR1 is MNHEY and CDR2 is SVGAGI. The junction had 1 base not matched to a gene; V was cut back by 1 base and J by 2 bases. The CDR3 has 15 residues.